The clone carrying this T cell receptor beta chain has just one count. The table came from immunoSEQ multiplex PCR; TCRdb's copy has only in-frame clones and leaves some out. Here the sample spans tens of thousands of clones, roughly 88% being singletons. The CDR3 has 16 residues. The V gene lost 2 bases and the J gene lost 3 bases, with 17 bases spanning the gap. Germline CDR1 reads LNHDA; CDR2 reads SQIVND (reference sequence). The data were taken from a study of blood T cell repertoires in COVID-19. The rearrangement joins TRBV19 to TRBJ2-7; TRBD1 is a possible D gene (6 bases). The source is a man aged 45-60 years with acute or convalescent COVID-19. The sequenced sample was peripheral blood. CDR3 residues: CASSITGQGPIYEQYF. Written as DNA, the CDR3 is TGTGCCAGTAGTATAACCGGGCAGGGGCCCATCTACGAGCAGTACTTC.